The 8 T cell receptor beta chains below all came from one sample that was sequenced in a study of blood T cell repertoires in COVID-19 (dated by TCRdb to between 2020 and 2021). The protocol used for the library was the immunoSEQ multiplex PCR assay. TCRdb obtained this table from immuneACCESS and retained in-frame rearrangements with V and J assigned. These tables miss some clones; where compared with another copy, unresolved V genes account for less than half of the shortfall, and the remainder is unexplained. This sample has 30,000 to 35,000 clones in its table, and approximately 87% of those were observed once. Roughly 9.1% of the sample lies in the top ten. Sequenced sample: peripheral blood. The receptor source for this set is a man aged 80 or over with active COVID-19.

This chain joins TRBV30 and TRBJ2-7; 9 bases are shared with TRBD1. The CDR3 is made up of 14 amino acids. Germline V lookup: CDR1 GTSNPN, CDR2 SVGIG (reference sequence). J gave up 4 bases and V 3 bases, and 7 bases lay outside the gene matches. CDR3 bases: TGTGCCTGGAGCCTCGGGACAGGGTTGTACGAGCAGTACTTC. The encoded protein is CAWSLGTGLYEQYF.

The CDR3 DNA is TGCGCCAGCAGCTATGGGACAGGGGGCGTCGACTATGGCTACACCTTC. Translated, it gives CASSYGTGGVDYGYTF. V usage is TRBV5-1 and J usage is TRBJ1-2, with 12 nucleotides matching TRBD1. J lost 3 bases, V lost 3 bases, and 6 bases had no gene match. The CDR3 has 16 amino acids. Germline V gives CDR1 SGHRS, CDR2 YFSETQ.

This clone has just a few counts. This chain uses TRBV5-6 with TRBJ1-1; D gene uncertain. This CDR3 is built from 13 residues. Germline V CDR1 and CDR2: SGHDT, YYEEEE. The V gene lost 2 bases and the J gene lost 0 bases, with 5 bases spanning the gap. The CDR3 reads CASSFEMNTEAFF. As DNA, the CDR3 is TGTGCCAGCAGCTTCGAGATGAACACTGAAGCTTTCTTT.

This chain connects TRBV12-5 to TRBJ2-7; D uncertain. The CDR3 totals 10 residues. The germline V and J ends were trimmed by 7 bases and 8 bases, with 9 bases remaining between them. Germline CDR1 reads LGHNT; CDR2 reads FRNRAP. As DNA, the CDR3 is TGTGCTAGTGACCTAGGAAAGCAGTACTTC. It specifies CASDLGKQYF.

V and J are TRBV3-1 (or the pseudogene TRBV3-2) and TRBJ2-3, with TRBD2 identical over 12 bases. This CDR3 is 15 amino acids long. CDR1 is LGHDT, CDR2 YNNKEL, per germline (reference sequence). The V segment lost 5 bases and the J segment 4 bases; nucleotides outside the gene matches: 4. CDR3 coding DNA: TGTGCCAGCAGCACGACTAGCGGGAGATCAGATACGCAGTATTTT. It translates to CASSTTSGRSDTQYF.

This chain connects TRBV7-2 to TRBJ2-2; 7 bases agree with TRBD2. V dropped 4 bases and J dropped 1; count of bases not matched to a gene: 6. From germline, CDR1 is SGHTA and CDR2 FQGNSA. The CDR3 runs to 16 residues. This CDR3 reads CASSSIAGLNTGELFF. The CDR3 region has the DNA TGTGCCAGCAGCTCCATAGCGGGCCTGAACACCGGGGAGCTGTTTTTT.

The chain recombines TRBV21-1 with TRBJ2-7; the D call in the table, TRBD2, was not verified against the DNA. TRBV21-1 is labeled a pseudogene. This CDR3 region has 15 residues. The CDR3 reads CASTSIPLSSNEQYF. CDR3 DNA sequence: TGTGCCAGCACCTCAATTCCCCTTTCTAGCAACGAGCAGTACTTC.

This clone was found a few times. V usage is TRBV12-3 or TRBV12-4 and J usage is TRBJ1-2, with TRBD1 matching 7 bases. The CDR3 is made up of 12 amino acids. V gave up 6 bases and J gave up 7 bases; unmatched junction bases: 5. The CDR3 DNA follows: TGTGCCAGCAGGACCCAGGGGGGTGGCTACACCTTC. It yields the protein CASRTQGGGYTF.